This passage covers 18 T cell receptor beta chains from one sample sequenced in a study of shared clonotypes between healthy human individuals. Clones were sequenced by immunoSEQ multiplex PCR, and TCRdb holds only the in-frame ones, with some missing. Among over a million clones listed, about 84% were seen once. Specimen: memory CD4+ T cells from PBMCs. This sample's subset: CD45RA-negative fraction. The receptors come from a man aged 18 to 29 in good health. Some clones in this sample may be carry-over from other donors' samples.

The genes are TRBV27 and TRBJ2-3; D might be TRBD2 (5 bases). V lost 2 bases, J lost 0 bases, and 9 bases lay in between. The CDR3 is made up of 15 amino acids. Germline CDR1 reads MNHEY; CDR2 reads SMNVEV (reference sequence). CDR3 coding DNA: TGTGCCAGCAGTTTAACGGCGGGTAGCACAGATACGCAGTATTTT. Protein product: CASSLTAGSTDTQYF.

This clone appeared a single time. The chain employs TRBV7-2 and TRBJ2-5; the match to TRBD2 covers 7 bases. The CDR3 spans 18 residues. V lost 3 bases and J lost 4; bases outside the gene matches: 17. Germline assignment: CDR1 SGHTA and CDR2 FQGNSA. The CDR3 sequence: CASSFVSFYGTTPETQYF. The CDR3 bases are TGTGCCAGCAGCTTCGTCTCTTTTTACGGGACTACCCCAGAGACCCAGTACTTC.

V usage is TRBV5-6 and J usage is TRBJ2-7; 13 positions match TRBD2. V lost 4 bases to trimming and J lost 2 bases; unmatched junction nucleotides: 3. The germline CDR1 and CDR2 sequences are SGHDT and YYEEEE. This CDR3 is 15 amino acids long. CDR3 sequence (DNA): TGTGCCAGCAGCCGACTAGCGGGAGGAACCTACGAGCAGTACTTC. Protein: CASSRLAGGTYEQYF.

V and J are TRBV11-2 and TRBJ2-1, with TRBD2 identical over 9 bases. This CDR3 has 14 amino acids. The trim removed 5 bases at V and 9 bases at J, leaving 8 bases unmatched. Germline V CDR1 and CDR2: SGHAT, FQNNGV. CDR3 sequence: CASSPTSGLFEQFF. The CDR3 coding sequence is TGTGCCAGCAGCCCGACTAGCGGACTGTTTGAGCAGTTCTTC.

This chain joins TRBV7-9 and TRBJ1-1; the match to TRBD1 covers 7 bases. CDR3 length equals 18 residues. CDR1 SEHNR and CDR2 FQNEAQ come from the germline V gene (reference sequence). The V segment lost 5 bases and the J segment 0 bases; nucleotides outside the gene matches: 15. The CDR3 DNA reads as TGTGCCAGCAGCCCGCCAGTAGTCGGACAGGCGATGAACACTGAAGCTTTCTTT. Its protein product is CASSPPVVGQAMNTEAFF.

This clone was observed a handful of times. This chain links TRBV28 with TRBJ2-7; no definite D call. Trimming left V 7 bases short and J 3 bases short, with 16 bases between. Germline V gene sequence: CDR1 MDHEN, CDR2 SYDVKM. This CDR3 spans 14 amino acids. The CDR3 sequence: CASKTGRSGYEQYF. In nucleotides, the CDR3 is TGTGCCAGCAAAACCGGGCGGTCGGGCTACGAGCAGTACTTC.

The chain recombines TRBV18 with TRBJ2-5; D remains unclear. The J call may be in error: the DNA end matches TRBJ2-7 better. CDR3 length: 13 amino acids. CDR1 is KGHSH, CDR2 LQKENI, per germline. CDR3 region: CASSPEVEYEQYF. For the CDR3, the DNA is TGTGCCAGCTCACCAGAAGTGGAGTACGAGCAGTACTTC.

V gene TRBV2 combines with J gene TRBJ2-2; TRBD1 matches 7 bases. This CDR3 comprises 14 residues. CDR1 is SNHLY, CDR2 FYNNEI, per germline. J lost 5 bases, V lost 11 bases, and 11 bases had no gene match. The CDR3 DNA sequence: TGTGCCCTAACCCGCAGGGGGTATACCGGGGAGCTGTTTTTT. Translating it yields CALTRRGYTGELFF. The full variable domain, completed using reference TRBV2 and TRBJ2-2, is EPEVTQTPSHQVTQMGQEVILRCVPISNHLYFYWYRQILGQKVEFLVSFYNNEISEKSEIFDDQFSVERPDGSNFTLKIRSTKLEDSAMYFCALTRRGYTGELFFGEGSRLTVL.

The rearrangement links TRBV11-2 to TRBJ1-2, with 7 positions matching TRBD1. The CDR3 covers 15 residues. V shed 5 bases, J shed 1 base, and the junction held 7 bases outside the gene matches. Germline V gene data show CDR1 as SGHAT and CDR2 as FQNNGV. As DNA, the CDR3 is TGTGCCAGCAGCGCGAAGAGGGACAGTAACTATGGCTACACCTTC. Protein sequence: CASSAKRDSNYGYTF.

On this clone: Other DNA sequences of this sample code for an identical CDR3. This sequence joins TRBV10-3 and TRBJ1-5; D call uncertain. CDR3 size: 14 residues. From germline, CDR1 is ENHRY and CDR2 SYGVKD. Trimming shortened V by 0 bases and J by 4 bases, and 7 bases separated the two germline ends. The CDR3 nucleotides are TGTGCCATCAGTGAGTCGGAGGGAAATCAGCCCCAGCATTTT. Translating it yields CAISESEGNQPQHF.

The chain couples TRBV7-3 to TRBJ2-7; no clear D gene. This CDR3 has 14 residues. The germline V gene has CDR1 SGHTA and CDR2 FQGTGA. The germline V and J ends were trimmed by 1 base and 2 bases, with 9 bases remaining between them. DNA of the CDR3: TGTGCCAGCAGCTTAAGTGGTCGCGCCTACGAGCAGTACTTC. It is translated as CASSLSGRAYEQYF. Together with reference TRBV7-3 and TRBJ2-7, the CDR3 gives the full variable domain: GAGVSQTPSNKVTEKGKYVELRCDPISGHTALYWYRQSLGQGPEFLIYFQGTGAADDSGLPNDRFFAVRPEGSVSTLKIQRTERGDSAVYLCASSLSGRAYEQYFGPGTRLTVT.

V usage is TRBV5-6 and J usage is TRBJ2-2; TRBD2 aligns across 7 bases. V shed 1 base, J shed 0 bases, and the junction held 3 bases outside the gene matches. The CDR3 is made up of 16 amino acids. CDR1 and CDR2 (germline): SGHDT, YYEEEE. CDR3: CASSLTSAANTGELFF. The CDR3 bases are TGTGCCAGCAGCTTGACTAGCGCCGCGAACACCGGGGAGCTGTTTTTT. The entire variable domain, with the rest obtained from reference TRBV5-6 and TRBJ2-2, is as follows: DAGVTQSPTHLIKTRGQQVTLRCSPKSGHDTVSWYQQALGQGPQFIFQYYEEEERQRGNFPDRFSGHQFPNYSSELNVNALLLGDSALYLCASSLTSAANTGELFFGEGSRLTVL.

CDR3 in DNA: TGTGCCAGCAGCGGGACAGGGGGCAGGGGTGGCTACACCTTC. As protein: CASSGTGGRGGYTF. The gene calls are TRBV6-1 and TRBJ1-2, with 12 bases aligning to TRBD1. This CDR3 comprises 14 residues. From germline, CDR1 is MNHNS and CDR2 SASEGT. J lost 7 bases, V lost 6 bases, and 6 bases had no gene match.

This clone appeared many times. The V gene is TRBV5-6, the J gene TRBJ1-2; no clear D. In germline, CDR1 is SGHDT, CDR2 YYEEEE. The CDR3 totals 14 residues. The V gene lost 2 bases and the J gene lost 5 bases, with 13 bases spanning the gap. In nucleotides, the CDR3 is TGTGCCAGCAGCTTTTCCCCAAGAACGTATGGCTACACCTTC. This sequence encodes CASSFSPRTYGYTF.

The V gene is TRBV7-2, the J gene TRBJ1-5; D gene ambiguous. The germline gives CDR1 SGHTA, CDR2 FQGNSA. Trimming removed 0 bases at V and 2 bases at J, with 11 bases between. CDR3 size: 16 residues. CDR3 loop: CASSLAEGWGNQPQHF. In nucleotides, the CDR3 is TGTGCCAGCAGCTTAGCGGAGGGATGGGGCAATCAGCCCCAGCATTTT.

V gene TRBV7-7 combines with J gene TRBJ2-2; 14 bases fit TRBD2. CDR3 length equals 21 residues. With V trimmed by 6 bases and J by 4 bases, 19 bases remained unmatched. Looked up from germline, CDR1 is SSHAT and CDR2 is FNYEAQ (reference sequence). The CDR3 here is CASRSIPTGTSGRRRTGELFF. Here the CDR3 DNA reads TGTGCCAGCAGATCAATTCCTACCGGGACTAGCGGGAGAAGGCGCACCGGGGAGCTGTTTTTT.

This chain links TRBV4-3 with TRBJ2-2; no clear D. Trimming removed 3 bases at V and 1 base at J, with 9 bases between. CDR3 length: 15 amino acids. The V gene's germline CDR1 is LGHNA and CDR2 YSLEER. CDR3 in DNA: TGCGCCAGCAGCCAGGCCGCTGTGAACACCGGGGAGCTGTTTTTT. The encoded protein is CASSQAAVNTGELFF.

V is TRBV5-1 and J is TRBJ2-2; D is unclear. The CDR3 has 15 residues. V dropped 0 bases and J dropped 1 base, with 7 bases sitting between them. Germline V CDR1 and CDR2: SGHRS, YFSETQ. The CDR3 here is CASSLALMNTGELFF. CDR3 in DNA: TGCGCCAGCAGCTTGGCTCTGATGAACACCGGGGAGCTGTTTTTT. Variable domain in full (rest from reference TRBV5-1 and TRBJ2-2): KAGVTQTPRYLIKTRGQQVTLSCSPISGHRSVSWYQQTPGQGLQFLFEYFSETQRNKGNFPGRFSGRQFSNSRSEMNVSTLELGDSALYLCASSLALMNTGELFFGEGSRLTVL.